These 18 T cell receptor beta chains were all obtained from the same sample, sequenced in a study of cytomegalovirus exposure and HLA in healthy donors (dated 2017 in TCRdb). Library preparation was by the immunoSEQ multiplex PCR assay. For the multiplex PCR, a mixture combining 60 forward primers for TCR Vbeta segments and 13 reverse primers for TCR Jbeta segments was used. TCRdb took over this immuneACCESS table, retaining in-frame rearrangements with V and J assigned. Such tables are incomplete; in checked studies, under half of the missing clones stem from an unresolved V gene, and the remainder is unexplained. This sample is represented by some 70,000 clones; 55% to 80% of them were singletons. Roughly 3% of the sample comes from the top ten. The specimen was PBMCs. The receptors were gathered from a woman in her forties or fifties in good health and CMV-seronegative.

J is TRBJ2-1 and V is TRBV14; TRBD1 might be the D (7 bases). The length of the CDR3 is 16 residues. Trimming removed 0 bases at V and 4 bases at J, with 13 bases between. Germline CDR1 reads SGHDN; CDR2 reads FVKESK. In DNA form, the CDR3 reads TGTGCCAGCAGCCAAGATGCGGGACAGCCTTACAATGAGCAGTTCTTC. Translation gives CASSQDAGQPYNEQFF.

CDR3: CASNDQRSYGYTF. In DNA, the CDR3 is TGTGCCAGCAACGACCAGCGCTCCTATGGCTACACCTTC. V and J are TRBV28 and TRBJ1-2; D gene unclear. V was trimmed by 7 bases and J by 4 bases, leaving 13 bases between them. CDR3 length: 13 residues. CDR1 is MDHEN, CDR2 SYDVKM, per germline.

The J gene is TRBJ2-7, the V gene TRBV4-2; 9 bases line up with TRBD2. V lost 7 bases and J lost 2; bases outside the gene matches: 9. The CDR3 runs 15 residues. Germline-derived CDR1 and CDR2 are LGHNA and YNFKEQ. In nucleotides, the CDR3 is TGTGCCAGCACCCCGACTAGCGGAAACCCCTACGAGCAGTACTTC. This translates into CASTPTSGNPYEQYF.

The chain links TRBV7-6 to TRBJ1-1; no definite D call. This CDR3 spans 13 amino acids. Germline CDR1 is SGHVS and CDR2 is FNYEAQ. The V end was cut by 4 bases, the J end by 0 bases, with 6 bases between. As DNA, the CDR3 is TGTGCCAGCAGCTCAAGCATGAACACTGAAGCTTTCTTT. Protein sequence: CASSSSMNTEAFF.

The chain recombines TRBV9 with TRBJ2-7; D perhaps matches TRBD2 (6 bases). Per the germline V gene, CDR1 is SGDLS and CDR2 is YYNGEE. The CDR3 is made up of 18 amino acids. Trimming removed 6 bases from V and 0 bases from J, with 25 bases in between. CDR3 coding DNA: TGTGCCAGCACCCTCGGGGGTGGGGCCCTCCACTTCTCCTACGAGCAGTACTTC. This codes for CASTLGGGALHFSYEQYF.

The chain employs TRBV7-2 and TRBJ2-7, with D possibly TRBD1 on 6 matching bases. V was cut by 1 base and J by 6 bases, with 10 bases left in between. The germline CDR1 and CDR2 sequences are SGHTA and FQGNSA. The CDR3 loop spans 13 amino acids. CDR3 in DNA: TGTGCCAGCAGCTTAGGGCAGGGGCGCGAGCAGTACTTC. Translating gives CASSLGQGREQYF.

This clone was counted between two and nine times. The J gene is TRBJ2-3, the V gene TRBV11-1, with D maybe TRBD2 (5 bases). There are 13 residues in the CDR3. V dropped 5 bases and J dropped 2 bases, with 8 bases sitting between them. From germline, CDR1 is SGHAT and CDR2 FQDESV (reference sequence). The DNA for the CDR3 is TGTGCCAGCAGCCTACTAGTCACAGATACGCAGTATTTT. Translated: CASSLLVTDTQYF.

CDR3 protein: CASSPLAGANTGELFF. CDR3 DNA sequence: TGTGCCAGCAGCCCACTAGCGGGAGCGAACACCGGGGAGCTGTTTTTT. The chain links TRBV7-6 to TRBJ2-2; TRBD2 agrees at 11 bases. CDR1 and CDR2 (germline): SGHVS, FNYEAQ. Trimming took 5 bases from V and 0 from J; bases not matched to a gene: 2. This CDR3 comprises 16 residues.

DNA for the CDR3: TGTGCCAGCTCACCGGGTCTGAGCGGCGATGAGCAGTTCTTC. Amino acid sequence: CASSPGLSGDEQFF. The chain joins TRBV18 to TRBJ2-1, with TRBD2 as a possible D gene (5 bases). Germline values: CDR1 KGHSH, CDR2 LQKENI. Trimming took 3 bases from V and 8 from J, leaving 14 bases between them. This CDR3 spans 14 amino acids. The full variable domain, in which reference TRBV18 and TRBJ2-1 provide the parts outside the CDR3, is NAGVMQNPRHLVRRRGQEARLRCSPMKGHSHVYWYRQLPEEGLKFMVYLQKENIIDESGMPKERFSAEFPKEGPSILRIQQVVRGDSAAYFCASSPGLSGDEQFFGPGTRLTVL.

This sequence joins TRBV9 and TRBJ2-3, with 13 bases fitting TRBD2. The CDR3 extends over 17 amino acids. The junction had 5 bases not matched to a gene; V was cut back by 2 bases and J by 2 bases. Germline assignment: CDR1 SGDLS and CDR2 YYNGEE. CDR3 region: CASSVPLAGGNTDTQYF. DNA of the CDR3: TGTGCCAGCAGCGTCCCACTAGCGGGAGGGAACACAGATACGCAGTATTTT. The full variable domain, rest sourced from reference TRBV9 and TRBJ2-3, is DSGVTQTPKHLITATGQRVTLRCSPRSGDLSVYWYQQSLDQGLQFLIQYYNGEERAKGNILERFSAQQFPDLHSELNLSSLELGDSALYFCASSVPLAGGNTDTQYFGPGTRLTVL.

Only a few counts were recorded for this clone. The chain carries TRBV18 and TRBJ2-3; D might be TRBD2 (6 bases). The CDR3 spans 15 residues. V shed 8 bases and J shed 4 bases, with 19 bases lying between them. CDR1 is KGHSH and CDR2 is LQKENI in the germline V gene. The CDR3 coding sequence is TGTGCCAGCAGGCGTTCGGGAGCCTTCGCAGATACGCAGTATTTT. Protein sequence: CASRRSGAFADTQYF. The full variable domain, with the rest looked up from reference TRBV18 and TRBJ2-3, is NAGVMQNPRHLVRRRGQEARLRCSPMKGHSHVYWYRQLPEEGLKFMVYLQKENIIDESGMPKERFSAEFPKEGPSILRIQQVVRGDSAAYFCASRRSGAFADTQYFGPGTRLTVL.

The gene calls are TRBV11-2 and TRBJ2-3, with D perhaps TRBD2 (7 bases). The germline gives CDR1 SGHAT, CDR2 FQNNGV. The CDR3 totals 18 residues. The germline V and J ends were trimmed by 4 bases and 0 bases, with 20 bases remaining between them. The CDR3 nucleotides are TGTGCCAGCAGCTCACCCCGGGGGGCATTCCCAAGCACAGATACGCAGTATTTT. Its translation is CASSSPRGAFPSTDTQYF.

Comment on this clone: An end of the junction differs from the germline gene, which may be a read error. The chain's CDR3 is CASLGLADFLF. The CDR3 DNA reads as TGTGCCAGCTTGGGACTAGCGGATTTTCTCTTC. The chain couples TRBV2 to TRBJ2-7; 11 bases fit TRBD2. The germline CDR1 and CDR2 sequences are SNHLY and FYNNEI. The CDR3 length is 11 residues.

The chain has TRBV5-4 and TRBJ2-5; the D gene is possibly TRBD2 (5 bases). Trimming stripped 3 bases from V and 4 bases from J, with 16 bases between. Germline CDR1 and CDR2: SGHNT and YYREEE (reference sequence). The length of the CDR3 is 15 residues. This chain's CDR3 is CASSYPGSRRETQYF. The CDR3 bases are TGTGCCAGCAGCTATCCGGGATCTAGGCGAGAGACCCAGTACTTC.

This sequence joins TRBV5-1 and TRBJ2-5; TRBD1 matches at 10 bases. V lost 4 bases and J lost 2; bases outside the gene matches: 5. The CDR3 spans 15 residues. Per the germline V gene, CDR1 is SGHRS and CDR2 is YFSETQ. CDR3 in DNA: TGCGCCAGCAGCCTGAGGACAGGGGGGCAAGAGACCCAGTACTTC. Its protein product is CASSLRTGGQETQYF. Full variable domain (remainder filled in from reference TRBV5-1 and TRBJ2-5): KAGVTQTPRYLIKTRGQQVTLSCSPISGHRSVSWYQQTPGQGLQFLFEYFSETQRNKGNFPGRFSGRQFSNSRSEMNVSTLELGDSALYLCASSLRTGGQETQYFGPGTRLLVL.

V and J are TRBV13 and TRBJ2-7, with TRBD1 matching over 10 bases. Looked up from germline, CDR1 is PRHDT and CDR2 is FYEKMQ (reference sequence). The CDR3 is 16 residues long. The V and J ends lost 4 bases and 3 bases, in that order; junction bases with no gene match: 9. The CDR3, as DNA: TGTGCCAGCAGCTCCACCATGGGGACAGGGGACTACGAGCAGTACTTC. This encodes CASSSTMGTGDYEQYF.

This sequence joins TRBV5-4 and TRBJ1-4, with 7 bases aligning to TRBD1. The CDR3 is 15 residues long. With 1 base clipped from V and 7 bases from J, the junction kept 7 bases outside the gene matches. From germline, CDR1 is SGHNT and CDR2 YYREEE (reference sequence). The CDR3 region is CASSLYRTGGEKLFF. CDR3 in DNA: TGTGCCAGCAGCTTGTACCGGACAGGAGGTGAAAAACTGTTTTTT.

This clone has only a few counts. The CDR3 sequence: CASSGQGLSTEAFF. The CDR3 region has the DNA TGTGCCAGCAGTGGACAGGGGCTCTCGACTGAAGCTTTCTTT. This rearrangement joins TRBV2 to TRBJ1-1; TRBD1 aligns across 8 bases. Germline V CDR1 and CDR2: SNHLY, FYNNEI. Trimming at V came to 4 bases and at J to 5 bases, leaving 6 bases not matched to a gene. This CDR3 comprises 14 residues.